A single sample is the source of the 4 T cell receptor beta chains below, sequenced in a study of blood T cell repertoires in COVID-19. Assay: immunoSEQ multiplex PCR; the TCRdb copy retains only in-frame clones and omits some. The table includes about 230,000 clones, more than 80% detected once. Sample: peripheral blood. These receptor sequences come from an elderly woman with COVID-19, enrolled during active disease.

There are a few counts of this clone. The chain carries TRBV9 and TRBJ1-2, with 11 bases matching TRBD1. Trimming took 2 bases from V and 0 from J; bases not matched to a gene: 3. This CDR3 has 16 amino acids. CDR1 SGDLS and CDR2 YYNGEE come from the germline V gene. CDR3 in DNA: TGTGCCAGCAGCGTCGGGACAGGGGGGACTAACTATGGCTACACCTTC. Amino acids: CASSVGTGGTNYGYTF.

This clone was detected only a few times. The J gene is TRBJ1-5, the V gene TRBV5-1, with 7 bases aligning to TRBD1. J gave up 4 bases and V 0 bases, and 4 bases lay outside the gene matches. The V gene's germline CDR1 is SGHRS and CDR2 YFSETQ. The length of the CDR3 is 15 residues. CDR3 protein: CASSLEGAENQPQHF. The CDR3 nucleotides are TGCGCCAGCAGCTTGGAGGGGGCAGAAAATCAGCCCCAGCATTTT.

The chain has TRBV10-3 and TRBJ2-2; possibly TRBD2 for D (5 bases). V was trimmed by 4 bases and J by 7 bases, leaving 10 bases between them. CDR1 is ENHRY and CDR2 is SYGVKD in the germline V gene. The CDR3 extends over 13 amino acids. For the CDR3, the DNA is TGTGCCATCAGTGCTGTAGCGTTCGGGGAGCTGTTTTTT. It specifies CAISAVAFGELFF.

CDR3 loop: CASSFGNTDTQYF. Written as DNA, the CDR3 is TGTGCCAGCAGCTTCGGGAACACAGATACGCAGTATTTT. This chain links TRBV5-4 with TRBJ2-3; D may be TRBD2 (5 bases). The CDR3 consists of 13 residues. Germline assignment: CDR1 SGHNT and CDR2 YYREEE (reference sequence). V dropped 2 bases and J dropped 2 bases, with 6 bases sitting between them.